Listed below are T cell receptor beta chains from one sample, sequenced in a study of siplizumab effects on memory and regulatory T cells. TCRdb keeps only in-frame clones here, not all; method: immunoSEQ multiplex PCR. This sample has under 7,500 clones; around 72% occur once, and the top ten carry more than 40%. The sample consisted of effector memory CD8+ T cells sorted from blood. The source is a human donor in good health. CDR3s include the opening cysteine and the closing phenylalanine or tryptophan. The D gene is left open where the match is weak.

>TRBV30|TRBJ1-2|.
CAWSALGQNYGYTF
>TRBV7-3|TRBJ2-7|TRBD2
CASSPIAGVHEQYF
>TRBV13|TRBJ1-1|.
CASSGSNTEAFF
>TRBV19|TRBJ2-5|.
CASSIVHRTQETQYF
>TRBV12-5|TRBJ2-1|TRBD1
CASGLGGQGQNNEQFF
>TRBV30|TRBJ2-5|.
CAWSVVGGPAETQYF
>TRBV30|TRBJ2-7|.
CAWSVLTSEQYF
>TRBV29-1|TRBJ2-7|TRBD2
CSVVGTSGYEQYF
>TRBV6-5|TRBJ2-2|.
CASRKGVRAIGELFF
>TRBV6-4|TRBJ2-1|TRBD2
CASSENGLADYNEQFF
>TRBV5-6|TRBJ2-3|.
CASSMSGAFTDTQYF
>TRBV7-3|TRBJ1-2|TRBD1
CASSPGQGEYGYTF
>TRBV27|TRBJ2-7|.
CASSSATYEQYF
>TRBV6-1|TRBJ2-1|.
CASSPWVTQGNEQFF
>TRBV27|TRBJ1-6|.
CASSLVGNSPLHF
>TRBV18|TRBJ2-7|.
CASSPRERAYSYEQYF
>TRBV5-1|TRBJ1-1|TRBD1
CASSLPPPGQGRAFF
>TRBV19|TRBJ2-5|TRBD2
CATSAWGRGRETQYF
>TRBV7-8|TRBJ2-3|.
CASSLPVVDTQYF
>TRBV4-3|TRBJ2-3|TRBD1
CASSRNRGFTDTQYF
>TRBV7-3|TRBJ2-7|TRBD2
CASSVSGGLDEQYF
>TRBV6-1|TRBJ1-5|.
CASSELPGPQHF
>TRBV12-5|TRBJ1-1|.
CASGLVQGPTNTEAFF
>TRBV4-1|TRBJ2-7|.
CASSQDITYEQYF
>TRBV7-9|TRBJ1-1|TRBD1
CASSARQGGTEAFF
>TRBV2|TRBJ1-2|.
CASSLGYAYGYTF
>TRBV6-4|TRBJ2-1|.
CATSPAFPYNEQFF
>TRBV5-8|TRBJ2-7|.
CASSAGYEQYF
>TRBV7-8|TRBJ2-7|.
CASSRTAEQYF
>TRBV4-1|TRBJ2-7|.
CASSQESAGYEQYF
>TRBV7-9|TRBJ1-4|.
CASTSPEHNEKLFF
>TRBV6-4|TRBJ2-2|.
CASSDSEDTGELFF
>TRBV9|.|TRBD2
CASSPGLAGPPSYEQYF
>TRBV6-1|TRBJ1-2|.
CASSEGPGENYGYTF
>TRBV6-1|TRBJ1-5|.
CASGGLTEVDQPQHF
>TRBV19|TRBJ2-4|.
CASSTGRGNIQYF
>TRBV28|TRBJ1-5|.
CASSFQQRARPQHF
>TRBV9|TRBJ2-7|TRBD1
CASSPTGAYEQYF
>TRBV30|TRBJ1-1|.
CAWGSEAFF
>TRBV5-6|TRBJ2-5|.
CASSLLGSQETQYF
>TRBV11-3|TRBJ2-2|.
CASSLGRGSGTGELFF
>TRBV5-1|TRBJ1-3|.
CASSDSQGPGNTIYF
>TRBV5-4|TRBJ2-7|TRBD2
CASSLVDISGRAGSYEQYF
>TRBV7-3|TRBJ2-1|.
CASSPEGLNEQFF
>TRBV6-1|TRBJ1-2|.
CASWDQRGYGYTF
>TRBV19|TRBJ1-1|.
CASSITSHTEAFF
>TRBV11-2|TRBJ2-4|TRBD2
CASSLGTSGSNGIQYF
>TRBV28|TRBJ1-5|.
CASSDQSNQPQHF
>TRBV7-9|TRBJ2-7|TRBD1
CASSSPPGQISYEQYF
>TRBV4-2|TRBJ2-7|TRBD1
CASSPGQGDYEQYF
>TRBV7-3|.|.
CASSLTLQSEQYF
>TRBV9|TRBJ2-1|TRBD2
CASSVGTSYNEQFF
>TRBV29-1|TRBJ2-1|.
CSVAPGLYNEQFF
>TRBV11-2|TRBJ2-2|.
CASSLEVLTGELFF
>TRBV6-1|TRBJ2-3|.
CASSRQSGDTQYF
>TRBV6-6|TRBJ2-1|.
CASSIYNEQFF